Listed below are T cell receptor beta chains from one sample, sequenced in a study of metastatic and nonmetastatic thyroid tumors. TCRdb called clones again from the PCR reads with MiXCR. The table lists about 69,000 clones, approximately 15% of them singletons. The sequencing sample was made of blood. These receptors were taken from a male donor with papillary thyroid cancer or a benign thyroid nodule (not recorded which). Some clones in this sample may be carry-over from other donors' samples. The CDR3 runs from the conserved cysteine through the conserved F or W. D genes are given only for firm matches. Clone size is given for some rows only: seen once, a few or many times, or a class if the clone is expanded.

d_call: TRBD1; j_call: TRBJ2-3; v_call: TRBV10-1; clone_size: many; cdr3_aa: CASSSGTGGLTDTQYF; cdr3_nt: TGCGCCAGCAGTTCCGGGACAGGGGGCCTCACAGATACGCAGTATTTT
d_call: NA; j_call: TRBJ1-1; v_call: TRBV12-3/TRBV12-4; clone_size: many; cdr3_aa: CASSSPGAWTGDTEAFF; cdr3_nt: TGTGCCAGCAGTTCCCCGGGAGCCTGGACGGGGGACACTGAAGCTTTCTTT
d_call: NA; j_call: TRBJ2-1; v_call: TRBV19; clone_size: many; cdr3_aa: CASSITASDSEQFF; cdr3_nt: TGTGCCAGTAGTATAACGGCTAGCGACTCAGAGCAGTTCTTC
d_call: NA; j_call: TRBJ2-7; v_call: TRBV5-1; clone_size: NA; cdr3_aa: CASSPPSPYEQYF; cdr3_nt: TGCGCCAGCAGTCCGCCAAGCCCCTACGAGCAGTACTTC
d_call: NA; j_call: TRBJ1-2; v_call: TRBV6-1; clone_size: many; cdr3_aa: CASSEMGASSGYTF; cdr3_nt: TGTGCCAGCAGTGAAATGGGGGCGTCAAGTGGCTACACCTTC
d_call: NA; j_call: TRBJ2-3; v_call: TRBV5-1; clone_size: many; cdr3_aa: CASSLADRRSDTQYF; cdr3_nt: TGCGCCAGCAGCTTGGCCGACAGGAGGTCTGATACGCAGTATTTT
d_call: NA; j_call: TRBJ1-5; v_call: TRBV5-8; clone_size: many; cdr3_aa: CASRPQMGDQPQHF; cdr3_nt: TGTGCCAGCAGACCACAGATGGGTGATCAGCCCCAGCATTTT
d_call: NA; j_call: TRBJ2-1; v_call: TRBV11-3; clone_size: many; cdr3_aa: CASSLQGTYNEQFF; cdr3_nt: TGTGCCAGCAGCTTACAGGGAACCTACAATGAGCAGTTCTTC
d_call: NA; j_call: TRBJ2-1; v_call: TRBV12-3/TRBV12-4; clone_size: few; cdr3_aa: CASSFELSYNEQFF; cdr3_nt: TGTGCCAGCAGTTTCGAGCTCTCCTACAATGAGCAGTTCTTC
d_call: TRBD1; j_call: TRBJ1-2; v_call: TRBV6-1; clone_size: few; cdr3_aa: CASSSTGQAYGYTF; cdr3_nt: TGTGCCAGCAGTTCAACCGGACAGGCCTATGGCTACACCTTC
d_call: NA; j_call: TRBJ2-1; v_call: TRBV7-9; clone_size: many; cdr3_aa: CASSLGVEYNEQFF; cdr3_nt: TGTGCCAGCAGCTTAGGTGTAGAATACAATGAGCAGTTCTTC
d_call: NA; j_call: TRBJ1-6; v_call: TRBV27; clone_size: few; cdr3_aa: CASSLQCVGVGKYSPLHF; cdr3_nt: TGTGCCAGCAGTTTGCAGTGTGTCGGGGTAGGAAAATACTCACCCCTCCACTTT
d_call: NA; j_call: TRBJ2-1; v_call: TRBV6-2/TRBV6-3; clone_size: few; cdr3_aa: CASSLVVRRSYNEQFF; cdr3_nt: TGTGCCAGCAGTTTGGTGGTTCGCCGGAGTTACAATGAGCAGTTCTTC
d_call: NA; j_call: TRBJ1-3; v_call: TRBV4-1; clone_size: NA; cdr3_aa: CASSQDFGRGNTIYF; cdr3_nt: TGCGCCAGCAGCCAAGATTTTGGCAGAGGAAACACCATATATTTT
d_call: NA; j_call: TRBJ2-3; v_call: TRBV4-1; clone_size: many; cdr3_aa: CASSQVLSTQYF; cdr3_nt: TGCGCCAGCAGCCAAGTATTAAGCACGCAGTATTTT
d_call: NA; j_call: TRBJ2-1; v_call: TRBV7-8; clone_size: many; cdr3_aa: CASSLAPGAANEQFF; cdr3_nt: TGTGCCAGCAGTTTAGCTCCGGGAGCGGCCAATGAGCAGTTCTTC
d_call: TRBD1; j_call: TRBJ1-5; v_call: TRBV3-1; clone_size: many; cdr3_aa: CASSRGTGGNQPQHF; cdr3_nt: TGTGCCAGCAGCCGAGGAACAGGGGGCAATCAGCCCCAGCATTTT
d_call: NA; j_call: TRBJ2-5; v_call: TRBV6-2/TRBV6-3; clone_size: many; cdr3_aa: CASTSFTATQYF; cdr3_nt: TGTGCCAGCACCAGCTTCACGGCGACCCAGTACTTC
d_call: NA; j_call: TRBJ1-6; v_call: TRBV3-1; clone_size: many; cdr3_aa: CASSPQGYNSPLHF; cdr3_nt: TGTGCCAGCAGCCCGCAAGGATATAATTCACCCCTCCACTTT
d_call: TRBD2; j_call: TRBJ2-1; v_call: TRBV20-1; clone_size: NA; cdr3_aa: CSTRGTSGRNEQFF; cdr3_nt: TGCAGTACTAGAGGGACTAGCGGGAGGAATGAGCAGTTCTTC
d_call: NA; j_call: TRBJ1-3; v_call: TRBV12-3/TRBV12-4; clone_size: many; cdr3_aa: CASSLAGEFGNTIYF; cdr3_nt: TGTGCCAGCAGTTTAGCAGGGGAGTTTGGAAACACCATATATTTT
d_call: NA; j_call: TRBJ1-6; v_call: TRBV6-1; clone_size: few; cdr3_aa: CASRRDSGGDSTLHF; cdr3_nt: TGTGCCAGCCGGAGGGACTCCGGTGGAGATTCAACCCTACACTTT
d_call: TRBD1; j_call: TRBJ1-2; v_call: TRBV25-1; clone_size: many; cdr3_aa: CASSDGQGPYGYTF; cdr3_nt: TGTGCCAGCAGTGACGGACAGGGCCCCTATGGCTACACCTTC
d_call: NA; j_call: TRBJ1-2; v_call: TRBV6-1; clone_size: many; cdr3_aa: CASSFTQHSSSYTF; cdr3_nt: TGTGCCAGCAGTTTTACTCAGCACAGTTCGAGCTACACCTTC
d_call: NA; j_call: TRBJ2-1; v_call: TRBV14; clone_size: many; cdr3_aa: CASSQQVAGEQFF; cdr3_nt: TGTGCCAGCAGCCAACAGGTAGCTGGCGAGCAGTTCTTC
d_call: NA; j_call: TRBJ2-2; v_call: TRBV6-1; clone_size: few; cdr3_aa: CAGSDPGRNTGELFF; cdr3_nt: TGTGCCGGCAGTGATCCAGGGAGAAACACCGGGGAGCTGTTTTTT
d_call: TRBD2; j_call: TRBJ2-4; v_call: TRBV18; clone_size: NA; cdr3_aa: CASSPTSGRLAKNIQYF; cdr3_nt: TGTGCCAGCTCCCCGACTAGCGGGAGACTAGCCAAAAACATTCAGTACTTC
d_call: NA; j_call: TRBJ2-1; v_call: TRBV6-5; clone_size: many; cdr3_aa: CASSYISDEQFF; cdr3_nt: TGTGCCAGCAGTTACATTAGCGATGAGCAGTTCTTC
d_call: TRBD2; j_call: TRBJ2-5; v_call: TRBV10-1; clone_size: many; cdr3_aa: CAGRLAPYPTQYF; cdr3_nt: TGCGCGGGGAGACTAGCCCCTTATCCGACCCAGTACTTC
d_call: TRBD1; j_call: TRBJ1-2; v_call: TRBV7-7; clone_size: many; cdr3_aa: CASSPYIPGQGANGYTF; cdr3_nt: TGTGCTAGCAGCCCTTATATCCCTGGACAGGGGGCGAATGGCTACACCTTC
d_call: TRBD1; j_call: TRBJ1-2; v_call: TRBV6-1; clone_size: many; cdr3_aa: CASRGDRGRFHGYTF; cdr3_nt: TGTGCCAGCAGGGGCGACAGGGGGCGCTTCCATGGCTACACCTTC
d_call: TRBD1; j_call: TRBJ1-4; v_call: TRBV7-9; clone_size: many; cdr3_aa: CASSLTGATRATNEKLFF; cdr3_nt: TGTGCCAGCAGCTTGACAGGGGCTACGAGGGCAACTAATGAAAAACTGTTTTTT
d_call: NA; j_call: TRBJ1-6; v_call: TRBV6-1; clone_size: NA; cdr3_aa: CASSEAGGAQLSLHF; cdr3_nt: TGTGCCAGCAGTGAAGCGGGGGGGGCGCAGCTCTCCCTCCACTTT
d_call: NA; j_call: TRBJ1-3; v_call: TRBV20-1; clone_size: many; cdr3_aa: CSARDATGQNEGNTIYF; cdr3_nt: TGCAGTGCTAGAGACGCCACCGGACAGAATGAGGGAAACACCATATATTTT
d_call: TRBD2; j_call: TRBJ2-3; v_call: TRBV6-1; clone_size: many; cdr3_aa: CASKLAFMTDTQYF; cdr3_nt: TGTGCCAGCAAACTAGCGTTCATGACAGATACGCAGTATTTT
d_call: TRBD2; j_call: TRBJ2-7; v_call: TRBV5-4; clone_size: NA; cdr3_aa: CASSLGTSGVYEQYF; cdr3_nt: TGTGCCAGCAGCTTGGGGACTAGCGGAGTGTACGAGCAGTACTTC
d_call: TRBD1; j_call: TRBJ2-3; v_call: TRBV11-3; clone_size: many; cdr3_aa: CASSSGQGTDTQYF; cdr3_nt: TGTGCCAGCAGCTCTGGACAGGGCACAGATACGCAGTATTTT
d_call: NA; j_call: TRBJ2-3; v_call: TRBV2; clone_size: many; cdr3_aa: CASSTGTPVQYF; cdr3_nt: TGTGCCAGCAGTACCGGGACTCCGGTGCAGTATTTT
d_call: NA; j_call: TRBJ2-7; v_call: TRBV7-8; clone_size: many; cdr3_aa: CASSPRSQGRFSYEQYF; cdr3_nt: TGTGCCAGCAGCCCCCGTAGTCAGGGCAGGTTCTCCTACGAGCAGTACTTC
d_call: NA; j_call: TRBJ2-3; v_call: TRBV5-1; clone_size: once; cdr3_aa: CASSLVTGSTQYF; cdr3_nt: TGCGCCAGCAGCTTGGTTACGGGCTCTACGCAGTACTTT
d_call: TRBD1; j_call: TRBJ2-2; v_call: TRBV6-1; clone_size: few; cdr3_aa: CASRTPRGSTGELFF; cdr3_nt: TGTGCCAGCAGAACCCCCAGGGGGTCAACCGGGGAGCTGTTTTTT
d_call: TRBD2; j_call: TRBJ2-1; v_call: TRBV7-6; clone_size: many; cdr3_aa: CASSKGLAYNEQFF; cdr3_nt: TGTGCCAGCAGCAAGGGACTAGCCTACAATGAGCAGTTCTTC
d_call: TRBD2; j_call: TRBJ2-2; v_call: TRBV5-4; clone_size: NA; cdr3_aa: CASSPPSGATTGELFF; cdr3_nt: TGTGCCAGCAGCCCCCCAAGCGGGGCTACCACCGGGGAGCTGTTTTTT
d_call: TRBD2; j_call: TRBJ2-5; v_call: TRBV28; clone_size: few; cdr3_aa: CASSPSRYSGPTQETQYF; cdr3_nt: TGTGCCAGCAGCCCCTCTCGCTATAGCGGGCCCACGCAAGAGACCCAGTACTTC
d_call: TRBD2; j_call: TRBJ2-2; v_call: TRBV6-1; clone_size: many; cdr3_aa: CASSSRGGDGGELFF; cdr3_nt: TGTGCCAGCAGTTCCCGGGGGGGGGACGGCGGGGAGCTGTTTTTT
d_call: TRBD1; j_call: TRBJ2-2; v_call: TRBV6-1; clone_size: NA; cdr3_aa: CASSEAIRQGPGELFF; cdr3_nt: TGTGCCAGCAGTGAAGCGATACGACAGGGACCCGGGGAGCTGTTTTTT
d_call: TRBD2; j_call: TRBJ2-7; v_call: TRBV12-3/TRBV12-4; clone_size: many; cdr3_aa: CASTLTSGNIYEQYF; cdr3_nt: TGTGCCAGCACTCTGACTAGCGGAAACATTTACGAGCAGTACTTC
d_call: NA; j_call: TRBJ1-3; v_call: TRBV15; clone_size: many; cdr3_aa: CATSRDAGDSGNTIYF; cdr3_nt: TGTGCCACCAGCAGAGATGCGGGAGACTCTGGAAACACCATATATTTT
d_call: NA; j_call: TRBJ1-1; v_call: TRBV10-1; clone_size: few; cdr3_aa: CASSESEGSLIF; cdr3_nt: TGCGCCAGCAGTGAGTCGGAAGGGTCACTGATCTTT